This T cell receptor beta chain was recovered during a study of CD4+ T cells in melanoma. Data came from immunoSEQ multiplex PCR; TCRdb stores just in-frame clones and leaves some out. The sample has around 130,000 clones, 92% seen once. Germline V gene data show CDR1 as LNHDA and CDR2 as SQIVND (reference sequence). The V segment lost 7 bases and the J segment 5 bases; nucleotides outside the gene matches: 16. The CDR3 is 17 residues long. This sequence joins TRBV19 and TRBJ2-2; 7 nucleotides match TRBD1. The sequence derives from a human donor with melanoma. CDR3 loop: CASKGGWGTVDTGELFF. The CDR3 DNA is TGTGCCAGTAAAGGAGGATGGGGGACAGTTGATACCGGGGAGCTGTTTTTT.